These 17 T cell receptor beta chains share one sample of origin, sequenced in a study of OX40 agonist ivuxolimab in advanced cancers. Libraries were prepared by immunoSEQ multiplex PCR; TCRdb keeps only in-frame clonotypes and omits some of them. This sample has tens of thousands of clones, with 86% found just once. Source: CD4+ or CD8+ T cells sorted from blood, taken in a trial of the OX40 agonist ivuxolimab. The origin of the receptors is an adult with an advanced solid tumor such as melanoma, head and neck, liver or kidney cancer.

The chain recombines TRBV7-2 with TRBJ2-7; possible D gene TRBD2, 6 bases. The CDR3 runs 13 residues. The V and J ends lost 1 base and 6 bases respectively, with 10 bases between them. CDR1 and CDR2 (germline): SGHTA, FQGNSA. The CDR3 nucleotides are TGTGCCAGCAGCTTAGTTGGGGGGAGCGAGCAGTACTTC. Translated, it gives CASSLVGGSEQYF.

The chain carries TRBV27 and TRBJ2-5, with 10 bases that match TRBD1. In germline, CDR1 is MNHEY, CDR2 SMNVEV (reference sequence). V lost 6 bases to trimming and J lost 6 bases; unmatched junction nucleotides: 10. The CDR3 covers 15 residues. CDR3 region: CASSTGTGDPQTQYF. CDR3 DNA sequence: TGTGCCAGCAGCACCGGGACAGGGGATCCTCAGACCCAGTACTTC.

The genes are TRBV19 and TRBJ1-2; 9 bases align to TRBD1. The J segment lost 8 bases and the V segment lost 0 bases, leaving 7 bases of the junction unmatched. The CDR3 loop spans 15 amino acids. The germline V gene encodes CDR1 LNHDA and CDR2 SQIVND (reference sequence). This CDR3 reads CASSIELDRGGGYTF. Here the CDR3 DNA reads TGTGCCAGTAGTATAGAATTGGACAGGGGAGGAGGCTACACCTTC.

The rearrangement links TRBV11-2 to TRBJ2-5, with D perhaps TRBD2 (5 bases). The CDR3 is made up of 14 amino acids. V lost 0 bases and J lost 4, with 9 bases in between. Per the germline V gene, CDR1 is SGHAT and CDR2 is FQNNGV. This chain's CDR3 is CASSLEAGGETQYF. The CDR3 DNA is TGTGCCAGCAGCTTAGAGGCAGGAGGAGAGACCCAGTACTTC.

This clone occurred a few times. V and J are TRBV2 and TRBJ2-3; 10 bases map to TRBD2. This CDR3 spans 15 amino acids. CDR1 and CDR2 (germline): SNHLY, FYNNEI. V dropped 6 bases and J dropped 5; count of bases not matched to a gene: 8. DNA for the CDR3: TGTGCCAGCAGCCCTACACTAGCGGGGTTAGATACGCAGTATTTT. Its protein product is CASSPTLAGLDTQYF. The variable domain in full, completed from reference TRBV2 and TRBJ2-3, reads EPEVTQTPSHQVTQMGQEVILRCVPISNHLYFYWYRQILGQKVEFLVSFYNNEISEKSEIFDDQFSVERPDGSNFTLKIRSTKLEDSAMYFCASSPTLAGLDTQYFGPGTRLTVL.

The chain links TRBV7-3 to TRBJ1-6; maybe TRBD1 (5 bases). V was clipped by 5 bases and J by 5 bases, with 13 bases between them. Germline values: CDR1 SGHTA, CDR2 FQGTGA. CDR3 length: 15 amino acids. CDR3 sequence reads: CASSVGTDHNSPLHF. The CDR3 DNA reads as TGTGCCAGCAGCGTCGGGACGGACCATAATTCACCCCTCCACTTT.

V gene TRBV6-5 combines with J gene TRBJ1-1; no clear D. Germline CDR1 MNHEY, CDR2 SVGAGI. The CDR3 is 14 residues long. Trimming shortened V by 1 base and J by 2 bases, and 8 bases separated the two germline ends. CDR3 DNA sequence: TGTGCCAGCAGTTACTTTGGACTCAACACTGAAGCTTTCTTT. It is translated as CASSYFGLNTEAFF.

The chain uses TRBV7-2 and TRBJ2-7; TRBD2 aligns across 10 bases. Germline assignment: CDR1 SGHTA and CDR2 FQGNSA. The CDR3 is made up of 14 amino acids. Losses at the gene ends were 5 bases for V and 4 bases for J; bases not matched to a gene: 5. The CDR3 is CASSRTSGDYEQYF. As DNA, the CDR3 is TGTGCCAGCAGCCGGACTAGCGGCGATTACGAGCAGTACTTC.

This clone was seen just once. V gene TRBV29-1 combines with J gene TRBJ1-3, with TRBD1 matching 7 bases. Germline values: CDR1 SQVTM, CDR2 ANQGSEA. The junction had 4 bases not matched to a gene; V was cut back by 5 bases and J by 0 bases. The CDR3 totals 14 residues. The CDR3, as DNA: TGCAGCGTTTGGACAGGCAGCTCTGGAAACACCATATATTTT. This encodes CSVWTGSSGNTIYF.

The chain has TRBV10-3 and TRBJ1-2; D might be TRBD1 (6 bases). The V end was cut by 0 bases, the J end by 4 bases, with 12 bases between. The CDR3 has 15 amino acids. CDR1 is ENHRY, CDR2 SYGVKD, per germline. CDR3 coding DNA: TGTGCCATCAGTGAGTCGCTTGGGGGGCCCTATGGCTACACCTTC. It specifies CAISESLGGPYGYTF.

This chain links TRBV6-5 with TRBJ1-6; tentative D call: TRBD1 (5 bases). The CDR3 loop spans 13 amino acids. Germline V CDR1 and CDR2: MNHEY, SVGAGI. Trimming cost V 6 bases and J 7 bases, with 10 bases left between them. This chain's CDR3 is CASRDTSNSPLHF. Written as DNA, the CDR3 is TGTGCCAGCAGGGACACAAGCAATTCACCCCTCCACTTT.

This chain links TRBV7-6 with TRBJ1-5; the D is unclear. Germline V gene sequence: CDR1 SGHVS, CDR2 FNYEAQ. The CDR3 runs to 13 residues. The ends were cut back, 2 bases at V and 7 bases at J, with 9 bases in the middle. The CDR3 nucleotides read TGTGCCAGCAGCTTATCGACTGACCAGCCCCAGCATTTT. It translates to CASSLSTDQPQHF.

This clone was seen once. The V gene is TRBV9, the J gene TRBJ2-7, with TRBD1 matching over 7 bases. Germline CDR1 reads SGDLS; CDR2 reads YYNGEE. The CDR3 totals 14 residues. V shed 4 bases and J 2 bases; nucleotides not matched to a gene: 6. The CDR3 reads CASSSQGQAYEQYF. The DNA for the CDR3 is TGTGCCAGCAGCTCCCAAGGACAGGCCTACGAGCAGTACTTC.

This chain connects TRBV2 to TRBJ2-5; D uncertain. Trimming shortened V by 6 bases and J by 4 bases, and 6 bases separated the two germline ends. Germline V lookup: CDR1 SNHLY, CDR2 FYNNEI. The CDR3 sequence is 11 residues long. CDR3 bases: TGTGCCAGCAGCGATGTAGAGACCCAGTACTTC. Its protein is CASSDVETQYF.

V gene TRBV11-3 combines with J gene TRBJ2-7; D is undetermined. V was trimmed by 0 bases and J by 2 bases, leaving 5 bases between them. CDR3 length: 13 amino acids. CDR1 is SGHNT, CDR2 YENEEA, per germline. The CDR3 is CASSLDRAYEQYF. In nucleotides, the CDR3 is TGTGCCAGCAGCTTAGATAGGGCCTACGAGCAGTACTTC.

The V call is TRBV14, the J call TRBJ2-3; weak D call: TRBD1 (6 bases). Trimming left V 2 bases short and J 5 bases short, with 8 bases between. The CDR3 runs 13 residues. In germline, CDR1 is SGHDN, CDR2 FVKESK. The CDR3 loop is CASSQYRVDTQYF. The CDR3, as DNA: TGTGCCAGCAGCCAATACAGGGTAGATACGCAGTATTTT.

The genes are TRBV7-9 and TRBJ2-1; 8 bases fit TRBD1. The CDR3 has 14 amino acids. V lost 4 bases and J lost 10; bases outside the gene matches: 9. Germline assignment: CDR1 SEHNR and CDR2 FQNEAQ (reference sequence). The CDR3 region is CASSSWTGSGEQFF. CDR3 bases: TGTGCCAGCAGCTCCTGGACAGGGAGCGGCGAGCAGTTCTTC.